A single sample is the source of the 12 T cell receptor beta chains below, sequenced in a study of shared clonotypes between healthy human individuals (dated by TCRdb to the early 2020s). Library preparation used the immunoSEQ multiplex PCR assay. This immuneACCESS table, as held by TCRdb, lists in-frame sequences with V and J called but not all clones. Of the missing ones, under half trace to an unresolved V gene in checked studies; the others have no known cause. The sample table contains about 1.1 million clones; only one count was recorded for approximately 80% of them. The ten largest clonotypes hold more than 0.85% of the sample. Sequencing used memory CD4+ T cells from PBMCs. This specimen's cell subset or site label, per the study, means: CD45RA-negative fraction. Every receptor here comes from a man between 18 and 35 years old in good health. Some clones in this sample may be carry-over from other donors' samples.

The chain carries TRBV6-1 and TRBJ2-5, with D possibly matching TRBD1 (5 bases). The CDR3 is 14 residues long. V was cut by 6 bases and J by 3 bases, with 14 bases left in between. The germline CDR1 and CDR2 sequences are MNHNS and SASEGT. CDR3 nucleotides: TGTGCCAGCAGACTGACAGTTTGGGAAGAGACCCAGTACTTC. It yields the protein CASRLTVWEETQYF.

This clone turned up a few times. CDR3 sequence (DNA): TGTGCCAGCACCCAGGCGACAGATGAAGCTTTCTTT. Amino acids: CASTQATDEAFF. The genes are TRBV2 and TRBJ1-1; weak D call: TRBD1 (5 bases). The germline V gene encodes CDR1 SNHLY and CDR2 FYNNEI. V was cut by 7 bases and J by 7 bases, with 13 bases left in between. The CDR3 is 12 residues long.

This clone was seen a few times. This chain uses TRBV28 with TRBJ2-4; D is unresolved. V dropped 8 bases and J dropped 2 bases, with 10 bases sitting between them. There are 13 residues in the CDR3. Germline V CDR1 and CDR2: MDHEN, SYDVKM. The CDR3 DNA sequence: TGTGCCAGCGTTGAGGAAACCAAAAACATTCAGTACTTC. This sequence encodes CASVEETKNIQYF. Full variable domain (outside the CDR3, taken from reference TRBV28 and TRBJ2-4): DVKVTQSSRYLVKRTGEKVFLECVQDMDHENMFWYRQDPGLGLRLIYFSYDVKMKEKGDIPEGYSVSREKKERFSLILESASTNQTSMYLCASVEETKNIQYFGAGTRLSVL.

The chain recombines TRBV4-3 with TRBJ1-5, with D tentatively TRBD1 (6 bases). Trimming took 1 base from V and 7 from J, leaving 11 bases between them. This CDR3 spans 14 amino acids. Looked up from germline, CDR1 is LGHNA and CDR2 is YSLEER. The CDR3 reads CASSQVTGRQPQHF. CDR3 coding DNA: TGCGCCAGCAGCCAAGTCACAGGGAGACAGCCCCAGCATTTT.

V gene TRBV5-1 combines with J gene TRBJ2-1; D not certain. Germline loops: CDR1 SGHRS, CDR2 YFSETQ. V lost 2 bases, J lost 10 bases, and 7 bases lay in between. The CDR3 runs to 11 residues. The CDR3 sequence is CASSFQWEQFF. In DNA form, the CDR3 reads TGCGCCAGCAGCTTCCAATGGGAGCAGTTCTTC.

The V gene is TRBV5-1, the J gene TRBJ2-1; D call uncertain. Looked up from germline, CDR1 is SGHRS and CDR2 is YFSETQ. There are 11 residues in the CDR3. V lost 2 bases to trimming and J lost 9 bases, with 6 bases between them. This CDR3 is CASSLIGEQFF. The CDR3 region has the DNA TGCGCCAGCAGCTTAATAGGTGAGCAGTTCTTC.

J is TRBJ1-3 and V is TRBV18; 7 bases are shared with TRBD1. J was trimmed by 7 bases and V by 2 bases; bases with no gene match: 2. This CDR3 contains 13 residues. Germline CDR1 and CDR2: KGHSH and LQKENI. The CDR3 bases are TGTGCCAGCTCACCAGGGGGACAGAACACCATATATTTT. Protein: CASSPGGQNTIYF.

This clone turned up a few times. The V call is TRBV5-5, the J call TRBJ1-2; D is possibly TRBD1 (6 bases). Per the germline V gene, CDR1 is SGHKS and CDR2 is YYEKEE (reference sequence). The CDR3 extends over 13 amino acids. V dropped 2 bases and J dropped 6 bases, with 11 bases sitting between them. CDR3 protein: CASSFSNRDGYTF. CDR3 bases: TGTGCCAGCAGCTTTTCGAACAGGGATGGCTACACCTTC.

The J gene is TRBJ2-5, the V gene TRBV10-3; no clear D gene. V was trimmed by 5 bases and J by 3 bases, leaving 4 bases between them. Germline assignment: CDR1 ENHRY and CDR2 SYGVKD. CDR3 length equals 11 residues. The CDR3 nucleotides are TGTGCCATCAGTAATAAAGAGACCCAGTACTTC. Its protein product is CAISNKETQYF.

J is TRBJ1-2 and V is TRBV7-2; no definite D call. The CDR3 is made up of 14 amino acids. Trimming cost V 4 bases and J 1 base, with 10 bases left between them. Germline CDR1 is SGHTA and CDR2 is FQGNSA. DNA for the CDR3: TGTGCCAGCAGCTACGGCCGGCTTAACTATGGCTACACCTTC. Protein product: CASSYGRLNYGYTF.

This sequence joins TRBV5-1 and TRBJ2-3, with 11 bases matching TRBD2. The J segment lost 5 bases and the V segment lost 4 bases, leaving 9 bases of the junction unmatched. The CDR3 is 16 residues long. CDR1 is SGHRS and CDR2 is YFSETQ in the germline V gene. The CDR3 is CASSQTSGSVVDTQYF. For the CDR3, the DNA is TGCGCCAGCAGCCAAACTAGCGGGAGTGTCGTAGATACGCAGTATTTT. Full variable domain (missing parts from reference TRBV5-1 and TRBJ2-3): KAGVTQTPRYLIKTRGQQVTLSCSPISGHRSVSWYQQTPGQGLQFLFEYFSETQRNKGNFPGRFSGRQFSNSRSEMNVSTLELGDSALYLCASSQTSGSVVDTQYFGPGTRLTVL.

CDR3 DNA sequence: TGCACCAGCAGCCAAGTCGACCGCTACTCTGGAAACACCATATATTTT. Translation gives CTSSQVDRYSGNTIYF. The gene calls are TRBV1 and TRBJ1-3. TRBV1 represents a pseudogene. This CDR3 contains 16 residues.